Listed here are 12 T cell receptor beta chains from one sample, sequenced in a study of PD-1 blockade in classical Hodgkin lymphoma (TCRdb year 2020). Library prep was done by the immunoSEQ multiplex PCR assay. TCRdb provides this immuneACCESS table in a form limited to in-frame rearrangements. Some clones are lacking; in checked studies, under half of them reflect an unresolved V gene, and why the rest are absent is not known. The sample data list tens of thousands of clones, and around 90% of these were observed just once. The ten largest clones capture approximately 8.4% of the sample. According to the study, the label for this sample's time point signals: cycle 4 day 1 (C4D1), after 6 weeks of nivolumab. All trial patients had relapsed after autologous stem cell transplantation, with cohorts A, B and C differing in prior brentuximab vedotin exposure. This sample comprised peripheral blood mononuclear cells (PBMCs), obtained before the fourth cycle of nivolumab. Receptor source: a human donor with classical Hodgkin lymphoma.

This chain uses TRBV10-3 with TRBJ2-5; D is uncertain. Trimming removed 0 bases at V and 5 bases at J, with 4 bases between. The CDR3 length is 12 residues. Germline assignment: CDR1 ENHRY and CDR2 SYGVKD. The CDR3 DNA reads as TGTGCCATCAGTGAGTCGCGGGAGACCCAGTACTTC. Its protein product is CAISESRETQYF.

The rearrangement uses TRBV5-1 and TRBJ2-5, with D maybe TRBD1 (5 bases). Germline lookup yields CDR1 SGHRS and CDR2 YFSETQ. The length of the CDR3 is 15 residues. Trimming took 4 bases from V and 5 from J, leaving 18 bases between them. DNA for the CDR3: TGCGCCAGCAGCCCACAGGTTGGAATTCGGGAGACCCAGTACTTC. It is translated as CASSPQVGIRETQYF. The entire variable domain, with the rest obtained from reference TRBV5-1 and TRBJ2-5, is as follows: KAGVTQTPRYLIKTRGQQVTLSCSPISGHRSVSWYQQTPGQGLQFLFEYFSETQRNKGNFPGRFSGRQFSNSRSEMNVSTLELGDSALYLCASSPQVGIRETQYFGPGTRLLVL.

The J gene is TRBJ1-2, the V gene TRBV9, with 8 bases lining up with TRBD1. Germline CDR1 SGDLS, CDR2 YYNGEE. CDR3 length: 15 residues. The V segment lost 3 bases and the J segment 7 bases; nucleotides outside the gene matches: 11. The CDR3 is CASSAVTGTGGGYTF. Written as DNA, the CDR3 is TGTGCCAGCAGCGCCGTCACCGGGACAGGAGGTGGCTACACCTTC.

Written as DNA, the CDR3 is TGCAGCGTGGGGACAGAAGAGACCCAGTACTTC. Protein: CSVGTEETQYF. The chain joins TRBV29-1 to TRBJ2-5; 7 nucleotides line up with TRBD1. This CDR3 region has 11 residues. Trimming cost V 6 bases and J 3 bases; bases outside gene matches: 1. Germline lookup yields CDR1 SQVTM and CDR2 ANQGSEA.

Details on this clone: The sample contains more than one DNA sequence encoding this CDR3. The genes are TRBV5-1 and TRBJ2-5; D is undetermined. Trimming left V 2 bases short and J 2 bases short, with 7 bases between. The germline V gene has CDR1 SGHRS and CDR2 YFSETQ. This CDR3 comprises 13 residues. The CDR3 is CASSLQVQETQYF. The CDR3 bases are TGCGCCAGCAGCTTACAAGTACAAGAGACCCAGTACTTC.

This chain joins TRBV30 and TRBJ1-3; TRBD1 agrees at 9 bases. In germline, CDR1 is GTSNPN, CDR2 SVGIG (reference sequence). CDR3 length: 13 residues. The CDR3 bases are TGTACCTCGACAGGGGGGGACGGAAACACCATATATTTT. Translating gives CTSTGGDGNTIYF.

The chain joins TRBV6-5 to TRBJ1-6; TRBD1 agrees at 7 bases. Germline V CDR1 and CDR2: MNHEY, SVGAGI. This CDR3 has 16 residues. V gave up 4 bases and J gave up 2 bases; unmatched junction bases: 5. CDR3 residues: CASSSLTGAYNSPLHF. CDR3 in DNA: TGTGCCAGCAGTTCCCTAACAGGGGCCTATAATTCACCCCTCCACTTT.

This clone was observed a single time. The chain employs TRBV28 and TRBJ1-4; TRBD1 might be the D (6 bases). Germline CDR1 reads MDHEN; CDR2 reads SYDVKM. Trimming removed 5 bases at V and 6 bases at J, with 19 bases between. The CDR3 runs to 16 residues. CDR3 sequence (DNA): TGTGCCAGCAGTGACTACCACGGGACATGGGATGAAAAACTGTTTTTT. Encoded protein: CASSDYHGTWDEKLFF.

This sequence joins TRBV7-6 and TRBJ2-7, with TRBD2 matching over 8 bases. J lost 6 bases, V lost 6 bases, and 7 bases had no gene match. The CDR3 has 13 amino acids. Germline CDR1 is SGHVS and CDR2 is FNYEAQ. The CDR3 protein is CASRAGLEGEQYF. The DNA of the CDR3 is TGTGCCAGCAGGGCGGGACTAGAAGGCGAGCAGTACTTC. The complete variable domain, with remaining parts taken from reference TRBV7-6 and TRBJ2-7, reads GAGVSQSPRYKVTKRGQDVALRCDPISGHVSLYWYRQALGQGPEFLTYFNYEAQQDKSGLPNDRFSAERPEGSISTLTIQRTEQRDSAMYRCASRAGLEGEQYFGPGTRLTVT.

This chain joins TRBV5-1 and TRBJ2-3, with D hard to call. V dropped 5 bases and J dropped 0 bases, with 13 bases sitting between them. Germline CDR1 and CDR2: SGHRS and YFSETQ. The CDR3 is 15 residues long. CDR3 nucleotide sequence: TGCGCCAGCAGTGGATCCGGGCACAGCACAGATACGCAGTATTTT. Its translation: CASSGSGHSTDTQYF.

The J gene is TRBJ1-5, the V gene TRBV7-8; TRBD1 is a possible D gene (5 bases). CDR3 length: 16 residues. Trimming took off 3 bases at V and 1 base at J, with 13 bases between the two ends. Germline V gives CDR1 SGHVS, CDR2 FQNEAQ. The CDR3: CASSFLGALSNQPQHF. CDR3 nucleotides: TGTGCCAGCAGCTTCCTCGGGGCCTTGAGCAATCAGCCCCAGCATTTT.

V gene TRBV28 combines with J gene TRBJ2-4, with D maybe TRBD1 (5 bases). Germline lookup yields CDR1 MDHEN and CDR2 SYDVKM. The CDR3 runs 16 residues. V lost 4 bases to trimming and J lost 1 base, with 14 bases between them. Written as DNA, the CDR3 is TGTGCCAGCAGTTCTCCACAGGTTTTGGCCAAAAACATTCAGTACTTC. Translating it yields CASSSPQVLAKNIQYF.